The 8 T cell receptor beta chains in this list originate from one sample, sequenced in a study of response to subunit inactivated influenza vaccine. TCRdb ran MiXCR on the RT-PCR reads and lists one entry per CDR3 protein. The sample lists roughly 190,000 distinct CDR3 sequences; roughly 14% were seen once. The source material was CD8+ T cells sorted from PBMCs, sampled around 5 days after vaccination. These receptors all come from a middle-aged man who received an inactivated influenza vaccine.

This clonotype turned up a few times. The chain uses TRBV28 and TRBJ2-1, with 10 bases fitting TRBD2. Losses at the gene ends were 1 base for V and 7 bases for J; bases not matched to a gene: 7. Germline V gene sequence: CDR1 MDHEN, CDR2 SYDVKM. This CDR3 region has 16 residues. The chain's CDR3 is CASSLLLAGGRNEQFF. DNA of the CDR3: TGTGCCAGCAGTTTATTGTTAGCGGGGGGTCGGAATGAGCAGTTCTTC. Full variable domain (rest looked up from reference TRBV28 and TRBJ2-1): DVKVTQSSRYLVKRTGEKVFLECVQDMDHENMFWYRQDPGLGLRLIYFSYDVKMKEKGDIPEGYSVSREKKERFSLILESASTNQTSMYLCASSLLLAGGRNEQFFGPGTRLTVL.

The sample holds a few counts of this clonotype. The CDR3 coding sequence is TGCGCCATCCCGAACCCCGATAACTATGGCTACACCTTC. Its protein is CAIPNPDNYGYTF. The chain carries TRBV5-1 and TRBJ1-2; no clear D. Trimming took off 9 bases at V and 1 base at J, with 13 bases between the two ends. The CDR3 consists of 13 residues. Per germline, CDR1 SGHRS and CDR2 YFSETQ. Filled out from reference TRBV5-1 and TRBJ1-2, the complete variable domain reads KAGVTQTPRYLIKTRGQQVTLSCSPISGHRSVSWYQQTPGQGLQFLFEYFSETQRNKGNFPGRFSGRQFSNSRSEMNVSTLELGDSALYLCAIPNPDNYGYTFGSGTRLTVV.

This clonotype was detected only a few times. The CDR3 DNA is TGTGCCAGCAGTTCCGCAGACTTTTACGAGCAGTACTTC. Translating gives CASSSADFYEQYF. This chain joins TRBV6-6 and TRBJ2-7; D gene ambiguous. Germline assignment: CDR1 MNHNY and CDR2 SVGAGI (reference sequence). This CDR3 is built from 13 residues. V was shortened by 4 bases and J by 4 bases, with 11 bases between the two germline ends.

In its sample, this clonotype was seen a few times. The chain recombines TRBV6-2 or TRBV6-3 with TRBJ2-1, with D perhaps TRBD2 (5 bases). This CDR3 region has 15 residues. V lost 7 bases and J lost 3, with 16 bases in between. Per germline, CDR1 MNHEY and CDR2 SVGEGT. The CDR3 region has the DNA TGTGCCAGCAATGAGAACGGGGTGCTCTACAATGAGCAGTTCTTC. Its translation is CASNENGVLYNEQFF.

The chain is built from TRBV4-1 and TRBJ2-4; 9 bases match TRBD2. This CDR3 has 17 residues. The V gene's germline CDR1 is MGHRA and CDR2 YSYEKL. With 0 bases clipped from V and 0 bases from J, the junction kept 3 bases outside the gene matches. CDR3 coding DNA: TGCGCCAGCAGCCAAGATGTGACTAGCGGAGCCAAAAACATTCAGTACTTC. Translated, it gives CASSQDVTSGAKNIQYF.

V and J are TRBV6-5 and TRBJ2-1, with 10 bases lining up with TRBD2. Germline CDR1 reads MNHEY; CDR2 reads SVGAGI. CDR3 length equals 15 residues. Germline trimming cut 2 bases from V and 9 bases from J; bases unmatched to any gene: 7. This CDR3 is CASSYNSGGGSEQFF. CDR3 DNA: TGTGCCAGCAGTTACAACAGCGGGGGGGGTAGTGAGCAGTTCTTC.

The chain links TRBV9 to TRBJ2-3; D not resolved. The germline CDR1 and CDR2 sequences are SGDLS and YYNGEE. Trimming removed 0 bases from V and 2 bases from J, with 10 bases in between. The CDR3 contains 15 residues. DNA of the CDR3: TGTGCCAGCAGCGTAGCCCGGAGCCCCACAGATACGCAGTATTTT. Amino acids: CASSVARSPTDTQYF. The variable domain in full, completed from reference TRBV9 and TRBJ2-3, reads DSGVTQTPKHLITATGQRVTLRCSPRSGDLSVYWYQQSLDQGLQFLIQYYNGEERAKGNILERFSAQQFPDLHSELNLSSLELGDSALYFCASSVARSPTDTQYFGPGTRLTVL.

The V gene is TRBV12-3 or TRBV12-4, the J gene TRBJ2-1; 9 positions agree with TRBD2. The J segment lost 5 bases and the V segment lost 5 bases, leaving 7 bases of the junction unmatched. CDR3 length: 15 amino acids. CDR3 loop: CASSPSGGTNNEQFF. The CDR3 bases are TGTGCCAGCAGTCCGAGCGGGGGGACAAACAATGAGCAGTTCTTC.